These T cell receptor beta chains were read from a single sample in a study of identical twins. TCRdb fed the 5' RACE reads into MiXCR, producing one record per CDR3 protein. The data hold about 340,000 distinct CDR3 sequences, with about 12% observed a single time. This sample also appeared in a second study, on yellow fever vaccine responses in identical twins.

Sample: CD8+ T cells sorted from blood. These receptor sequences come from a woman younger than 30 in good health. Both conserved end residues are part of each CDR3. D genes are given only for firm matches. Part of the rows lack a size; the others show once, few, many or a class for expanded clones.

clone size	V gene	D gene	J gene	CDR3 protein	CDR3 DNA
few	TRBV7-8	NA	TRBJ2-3	CASSKGRGELSTDTQYF	TGTGCCAGCAGCAAAGGGAGGGGGGAGCTTAGCACAGATACGCAGTATTTT
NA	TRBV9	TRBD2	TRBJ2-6	CAKLRGVISGANVLTF	TGTGCCAAGCTCCGGGGGGTGATCTCTGGGGCCAACGTCCTGACTTTC
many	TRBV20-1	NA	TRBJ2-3	CSASVDTQYF	TGCAGTGCTAGTGTTGATACGCAGTATTTT
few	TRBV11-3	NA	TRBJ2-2	CASSPPRVGTGELFF	TGTGCCAGCAGCCCCCCTAGAGTAGGAACCGGGGAGCTGTTTTTT
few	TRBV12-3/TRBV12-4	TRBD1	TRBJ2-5	CASSSEDWDVRRTGIGETQYF	TGTGCCAGCAGTTCAGAGGATTGGGATGTACGCAGGACAGGGATAGGGGAGACCCAGTACTTC
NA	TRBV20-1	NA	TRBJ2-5	CSAGLSYQETQYF	TGCAGTGCTGGACTGTCGTACCAAGAGACCCAGTACTTC
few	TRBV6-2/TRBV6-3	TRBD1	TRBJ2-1	CASSHPGQEAYNEQFF	TGTGCCAGCAGTCACCCGGGACAGGAAGCCTACAATGAGCAGTTCTTC
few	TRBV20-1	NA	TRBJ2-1	CSAHDSRGYNNEQFF	TGCAGTGCCCATGACAGCAGGGGATATAACAATGAGCAGTTCTTC
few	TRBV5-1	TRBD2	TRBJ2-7	CASSPGLAGGFNSYEQYF	TGCGCCAGCAGCCCGGGACTAGCGGGAGGGTTCAATTCCTACGAGCAGTACTTC
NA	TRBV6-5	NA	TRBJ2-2	CASSYSYAEPGPGELFF	TGTGCCAGCAGTTACTCGTATGCCGAACCGGGACCCGGGGAGCTGTTTTTT
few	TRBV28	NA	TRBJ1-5	CASSTGEGYREGNQPQHF	TGTGCCAGCAGTACCGGGGAGGGGTATCGGGAAGGCAATCAGCCCCAGCATTTT
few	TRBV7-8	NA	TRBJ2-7	CASSPPGTDEQYF	TGTGCCAGCAGCCCCCCGGGGACTGACGAGCAGTACTTC
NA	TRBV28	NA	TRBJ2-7	CASSLGGAVYEQYF	TGTGCCAGCAGTTTGGGGGGGGCTGTTTACGAGCAGTACTTC
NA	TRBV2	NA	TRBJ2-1	CASRPVGDSSYNEQFF	TGTGCCAGCAGGCCCGTGGGGGATTCCTCCTACAATGAGCAGTTCTTC
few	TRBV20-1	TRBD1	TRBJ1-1	CSARDTGDHMNTEAFF	TGCAGTGCTAGAGACACAGGGGACCACATGAACACTGAAGCTTTCTTT
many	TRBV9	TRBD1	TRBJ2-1	CASSPWTGDNEQFF	TGTGCCAGCAGCCCCTGGACAGGAGACAATGAGCAGTTCTTC
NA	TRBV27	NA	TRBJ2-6	CASRAIGLESGANVLTF	TGTGCCAGCAGAGCAATAGGGCTCGAGTCTGGGGCCAACGTCCTGACTTTC
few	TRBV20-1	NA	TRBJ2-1	CSARDRGPYNEQFF	TGCAGTGCTAGAGACAGGGGACCCTACAATGAGCAGTTCTTC
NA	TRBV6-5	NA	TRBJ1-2	CASSYMGGAYGYTF	TGTGCCAGCAGTTACATGGGGGGCGCCTATGGCTACACCTTC
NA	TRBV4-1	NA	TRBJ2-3	CASSQTRVDTQYF	TGCGCCAGCAGCCAAACGAGGGTGGATACGCAGTATTTT
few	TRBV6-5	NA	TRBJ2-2	CASSWGANTGELFF	TGTGCCAGCAGTTGGGGGGCGAACACCGGGGAGCTGTTTTTT
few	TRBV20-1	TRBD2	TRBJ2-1	CSASGTSSGEQFF	TGCAGTGCTAGTGGGACTAGCTCTGGTGAGCAGTTCTTC
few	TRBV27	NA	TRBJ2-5	CASSQSIRGTFQETQYF	TGTGCCAGCAGTCAGAGTATAAGGGGGACATTCCAAGAGACCCAGTACTTC
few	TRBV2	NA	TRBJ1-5	CASSVVGESQPQHF	TGTGCCAGCAGTGTTGTGGGGGAAAGTCAGCCCCAGCATTTT
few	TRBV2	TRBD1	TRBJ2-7	CATRDSSYEQYF	TGTGCCACCCGGGACAGTTCCTACGAGCAGTACTTC
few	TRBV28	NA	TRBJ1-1	CASREAGTGAFF	TGTGCCAGCAGAGAAGCCGGGACTGGAGCTTTCTTT
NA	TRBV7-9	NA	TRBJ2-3	CASSFRLVLRGDTQYF	TGTGCCAGCAGCTTTAGACTAGTCCTTAGGGGGGATACGCAGTATTTT
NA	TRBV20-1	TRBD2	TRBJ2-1	CSARPLAGGHNEQFF	TGCAGTGCTAGACCCCTAGCGGGGGGACACAATGAGCAGTTCTTC
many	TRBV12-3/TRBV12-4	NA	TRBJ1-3	CASSTGNTIYF	TGTGCCAGCAGTACAGGAAACACCATATATTTT
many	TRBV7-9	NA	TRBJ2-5	CASSLAYGEETQYF	TGTGCCAGCAGCTTAGCGTACGGTGAAGAGACCCAGTACTTC
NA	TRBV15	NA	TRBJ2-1	CATSRDMSGTEEQFF	TGTGCCACCAGCAGAGATATGAGCGGGACAGAAGAGCAGTTCTTC
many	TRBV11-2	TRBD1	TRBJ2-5	CASSLGAGGFLETQYF	TGTGCCAGCAGCTTAGGGGCAGGGGGCTTTTTGGAGACCCAGTACTTC
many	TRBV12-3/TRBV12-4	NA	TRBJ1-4	CASSLTANEKLFF	TGTGCCAGCAGTTTAACCGCCAATGAAAAACTGTTTTTT
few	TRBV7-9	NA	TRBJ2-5	CASSLGGMRETQYF	TGTGCCAGCAGCTTAGGGGGAATGAGAGAGACCCAGTACTTC
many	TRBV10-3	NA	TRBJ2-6	CAISESGSGANVLTF	TGTGCCATCAGTGAGTCGGGCTCTGGGGCCAACGTCCTGACTTTC
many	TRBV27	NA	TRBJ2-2	CASSFEDPASTGELFF	TGTGCCAGCAGTTTCGAAGACCCCGCGAGCACCGGGGAGCTGTTTTTT